These 5 T cell receptor beta chains were all obtained from the same sample, sequenced in a study of cytomegalovirus exposure and HLA in healthy donors (dated by TCRdb to about 2017). To prepare the library, the immunoSEQ multiplex PCR assay was applied. The multiplex PCR relied on a mix of 60 forward primers for TCR Vbeta segments and 13 reverse primers for TCR Jbeta segments. TCRdb's version of the immuneACCESS table is confined to in-frame rearrangements and falls short of the full clone set. An unresolved V gene accounts for under half of the shortfall where checked; the remainder is of unknown origin. The sample table lists some 100,000 clones, 65% to 80% of them with a count of one. The ten largest make up around 15% of the sample. The sample was PBMCs. All receptors come from a woman under 30 in good health and CMV-seropositive.

This clone was seen at least ten times. This chain links TRBV6-5 with TRBJ1-5; D perhaps matches TRBD1 (6 bases). Germline V lookup: CDR1 MNHEY, CDR2 SVGAGI. The V end lost 6 bases, the J end lost 6 bases, and 12 bases lay between the germline ends. The CDR3 has 13 amino acids. Here the CDR3 DNA reads TGTGCCAGCAGCGCAGGGGAAGTTCAGCCCCAGCATTTT. This encodes CASSAGEVQPQHF.

This clone showed up just a few times. The CDR3 here is CASRTSGVSSYEQYF. Written as DNA, the CDR3 is TGTGCCAGCAGGACTAGCGGGGTGAGCTCCTACGAGCAGTACTTC. The rearrangement links TRBV28 to TRBJ2-7; 11 positions agree with TRBD2. This CDR3 contains 15 residues. CDR1 MDHEN and CDR2 SYDVKM come from the germline V gene. V shed 6 bases and J 0 bases; nucleotides not matched to a gene: 4.

In this sample, this clone turned up once. This chain uses TRBV6-1 with TRBJ2-7; 9 bases map to TRBD1. Trimming removed 2 bases from V and 5 bases from J; junction bases left unmatched: 7. The CDR3 runs 15 residues. Germline CDR1 and CDR2: MNHNS and SASEGT. In DNA, the CDR3 is TGTGCCAGCAGTGAATGGGAGACAGGGGGGCACGAGCAGTACTTC. Amino acid sequence: CASSEWETGGHEQYF.

This chain uses TRBV9 with TRBJ2-1; 8 bases fit TRBD2. This CDR3 has 15 residues. J gave up 7 bases and V 0 bases, and 6 bases lay outside the gene matches. Germline V gene data show CDR1 as SGDLS and CDR2 as YYNGEE. The CDR3 sequence: CASSVVSGMRNEQFF. The DNA for the CDR3 is TGTGCCAGCAGCGTAGTTAGCGGGATGAGGAATGAGCAGTTCTTC.

This clone was seen a few times. The rearrangement joins TRBV6-5 to TRBJ2-7; 7 bases line up with TRBD1. Per the germline V gene, CDR1 is MNHEY and CDR2 is SVGAGI. The CDR3 has 15 amino acids. Trimming took 5 bases from V and 2 from J; bases not matched to a gene: 9. This CDR3 is CASSPLTGLTYEQYF. The CDR3 DNA follows: TGTGCCAGCAGTCCATTGACAGGGCTCACCTACGAGCAGTACTTC.